This T cell receptor (beta chain) was recovered during a study of cytomegalovirus exposure and HLA in healthy donors. Overall study results and limits: The availability of immune exposure information extended only to CMV serostatus. The classifier reportedly diagnosed cytomegalovirus status with high sensitivity and specificity.

A few counts support this clone. What it binds is unknown. The ends were cut back, 6 bases at V and 9 bases at J, with 18 bases in the middle. This CDR3 is 14 amino acids long. Germline V gene sequence: CDR1 SGHNT, CDR2 YENEEA. PCR amplification relied on 60 Vbeta primers (plus 13 Jbeta primers). The method was immunoSEQ multiplex PCR; TCRdb's version includes in-frame clones alone and lacks a portion of them. The sample lists 180,000 or so clones, roughly 77% occurring once. The chain uses TRBV11-3 and TRBJ2-1; D may be TRBD2 (7 bases). Sequenced input: PBMCs. The TCR originated in a middle-aged woman in good health and CMV-seropositive. This CDR3 is CASSLRGTTIEQFF. The CDR3 DNA follows: TGTGCCAGCAGTTTGCGGGGGACAACTATTGAGCAGTTCTTC.